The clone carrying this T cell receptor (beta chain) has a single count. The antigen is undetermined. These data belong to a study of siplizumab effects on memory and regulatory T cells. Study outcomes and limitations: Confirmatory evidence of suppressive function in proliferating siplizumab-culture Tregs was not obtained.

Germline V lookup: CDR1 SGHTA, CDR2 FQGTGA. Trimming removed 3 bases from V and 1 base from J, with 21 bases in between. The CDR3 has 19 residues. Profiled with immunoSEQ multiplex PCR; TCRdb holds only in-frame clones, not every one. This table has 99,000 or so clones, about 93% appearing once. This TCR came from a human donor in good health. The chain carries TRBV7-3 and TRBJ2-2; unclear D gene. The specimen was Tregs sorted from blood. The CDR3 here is CASSFSVGLRLMNTGELFF. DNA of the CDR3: TGTGCCAGCAGCTTTAGTGTGGGCTTGAGATTAATGAACACCGGGGAGCTGTTTTTT.